This T cell receptor beta chain was sequenced for a study of cytomegalovirus exposure and HLA in healthy donors. General study findings and limits: The number of N-insertions in an Asian-associated ancestry cluster was reportedly below the approximately 700-donor mean in a later analysis. The listing of approximately 160 TCR beta chains classed them as cytomegalovirus-associated. A later analysis, which compared TCR beta chains of equal frequency, found the HLA-associated ones more clonally expanded.

Use of 60 Vbeta and 13 Jbeta primers characterized the PCR. Clones were sequenced by immunoSEQ multiplex PCR, and TCRdb holds only the in-frame ones, with some missing. The profile covers around 180,000 clones, with more than 65% appearing a single time and 4.5% to 7.5% taken by the ten largest. There were likely unrecorded immune exposures, though donors were nominally healthy when sampled. V was pared by 1 base and J by 5 bases, with 7 bases between. The CDR3 is made up of 13 amino acids. CDR1 is SGHDT and CDR2 is YYEEEE in the germline V gene. Comments on this clone: Its antigen is undetermined.

The chain employs TRBV5-6 and TRBJ2-1, with unresolved D. Sequences were obtained from PBMCs. This TCR derives from a woman under 40 in good health and CMV-seropositive. This CDR3 is CASSLPLHNEQFF. CDR3 in DNA: TGTGCCAGCAGCTTGCCCCTTCACAATGAGCAGTTCTTC.